This entry describes one TCR beta chain. Its antigen is still unknown. As for time point: persistent/refractory GD, antithyroid drugs over 5 years with positive TRAb. There was RNA extracted from PBMCs, and the TCR library was made from it. The record originates from a study of regulatory T cells in long-lasting Graves disease. General study points: Preferential use of TRBV28, TRBJ1-2 and TRBJ2-5 was seen in persistent disease.

V was clipped by 0 bases and J by 6 bases; unmatched bases: 2. Germline V gives CDR1 SGHTA, CDR2 FQGNSA. The CDR3 is 15 residues long. Arm-PCR of CDR3 regions with iRepertoire HTBI primers generated TCR beta libraries. In TCRdb, the multiplex PCR reads were re-called with MiXCR into one record per CDR3 protein. This table holds 700,000 or so distinct CDR3 sequences, approximately 31% found once. This sample comprised peripheral blood mononuclear cells (PBMCs), obtained when the disease was refractory, from a patient treated with antithyroid drugs. The sequence derives from a female donor with Graves disease. This chain joins TRBV7-2 and TRBJ2-1; 10 bases align to TRBD1. CDR3 sequence: CASSLAGTGVNEQFF. The DNA of the CDR3 is TGTGCCAGCAGCTTAGCCGGGACAGGGGTCAATGAGCAGTTCTTC.